This T cell receptor (beta chain) was identified in a study of persistence of HIV-infected CD4 T cells. Study-wide findings and caveats: Compared with CD3/CD28-stimulated cells, CMV- and Gag-responding cells showed lower TCRbeta richness.

The stimulus was lysate of CMV-infected fibroblasts, around 10 ug/mL. CD40L/CD69 double-negative CD45RO-high memory CD4+ T cells were collected. Donors had undetectable plasma HIV-1 RNA, under 50 copies/mL, for 4+ years. The immunoSEQ assay was version 4, run in survey mode. This table comes from immunoSEQ multiplex PCR, and its TCRdb copy is limited to in-frame clones, with some not included. The sample yields 35,000 to 40,000 clones, approximately 80% seen once. As to this clone: What it recognizes is unknown.

V lost 8 bases and J lost 9, with 8 bases in between. This CDR3 has 11 residues. CDR1 is MNHEY, CDR2 SVGAGI, per germline. This receptor was identified in an adult man with HIV who was CMV-seropositive. This sample comprised CD4+ T cells sorted from PBMCs after approximately 19-hour stimulation, obtained from a patient who received antiretroviral therapy. This chain uses TRBV6-5 with TRBJ1-6; D not resolved. The CDR3: CASAGFSPLHF. The CDR3 nucleotides are TGTGCCAGCGCGGGTTTTTCACCCCTCCACTTT.